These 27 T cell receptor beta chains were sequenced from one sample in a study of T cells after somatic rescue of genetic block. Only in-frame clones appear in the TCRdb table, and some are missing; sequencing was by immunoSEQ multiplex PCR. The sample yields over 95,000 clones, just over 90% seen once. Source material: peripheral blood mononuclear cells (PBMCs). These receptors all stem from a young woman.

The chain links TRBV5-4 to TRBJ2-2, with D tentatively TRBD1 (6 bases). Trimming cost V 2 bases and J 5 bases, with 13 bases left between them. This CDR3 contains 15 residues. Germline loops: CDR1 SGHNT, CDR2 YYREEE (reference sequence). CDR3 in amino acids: CASSFGQRDTGELFF. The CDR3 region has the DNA TGTGCCAGCAGCTTTGGACAGAGAGATACCGGGGAGCTGTTTTTT.

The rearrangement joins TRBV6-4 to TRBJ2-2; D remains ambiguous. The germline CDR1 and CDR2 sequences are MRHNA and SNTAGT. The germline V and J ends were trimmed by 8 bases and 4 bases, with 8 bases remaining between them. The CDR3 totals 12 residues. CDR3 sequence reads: CASSSPTGELFF. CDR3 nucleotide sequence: TGTGCCAGCTCTTCTCCCACCGGGGAGCTGTTTTTT.

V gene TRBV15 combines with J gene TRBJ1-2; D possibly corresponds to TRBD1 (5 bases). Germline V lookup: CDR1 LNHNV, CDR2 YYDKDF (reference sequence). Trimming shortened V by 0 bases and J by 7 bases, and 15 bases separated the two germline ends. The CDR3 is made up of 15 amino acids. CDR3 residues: CATSRDGGEEGGYTF. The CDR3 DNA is TGTGCCACCAGCAGAGATGGGGGAGAGGAGGGTGGCTACACCTTC.

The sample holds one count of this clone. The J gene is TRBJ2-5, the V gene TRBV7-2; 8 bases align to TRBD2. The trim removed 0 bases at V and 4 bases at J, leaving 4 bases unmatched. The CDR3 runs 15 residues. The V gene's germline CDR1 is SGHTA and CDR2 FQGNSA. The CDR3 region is CASSLAAGGAETQYF. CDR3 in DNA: TGTGCCAGCAGCTTAGCGGCGGGGGGCGCAGAGACCCAGTACTTC.

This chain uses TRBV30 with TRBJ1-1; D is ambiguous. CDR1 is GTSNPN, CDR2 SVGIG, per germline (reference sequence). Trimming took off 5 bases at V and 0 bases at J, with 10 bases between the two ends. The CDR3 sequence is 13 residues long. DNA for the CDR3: TGTGCCTGGGGAACACAGATGAACACTGAAGCTTTCTTT. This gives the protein CAWGTQMNTEAFF. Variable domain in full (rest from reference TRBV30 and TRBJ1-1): SQTIHQWPATLVQPVGSPLSLECTVEGTSNPNLYWYRQAAGRGLQLLFYSVGIGQISSEVPQNLSASRPQDRQFILSSKKLLLSDSGFYLCAWGTQMNTEAFFGQGTRLTVV.

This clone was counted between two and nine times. This chain's CDR3 is CASSLDFRGYTF. CDR3 bases: TGCGCCAGCAGCTTGGATTTCCGCGGCTACACCTTC. V gene TRBV5-1 combines with J gene TRBJ1-2; D not resolved. The germline gives CDR1 SGHRS, CDR2 YFSETQ. CDR3 length equals 12 residues. Trimming pared 0 bases from V and 8 bases from J, leaving 8 bases between.

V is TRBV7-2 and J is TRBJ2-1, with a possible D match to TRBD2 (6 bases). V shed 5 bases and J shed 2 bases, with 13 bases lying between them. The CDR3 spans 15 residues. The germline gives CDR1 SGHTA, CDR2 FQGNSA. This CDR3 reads CASSSGLYTYNEQFF. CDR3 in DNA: TGTGCCAGCAGCAGCGGACTATACACCTACAATGAGCAGTTCTTC.

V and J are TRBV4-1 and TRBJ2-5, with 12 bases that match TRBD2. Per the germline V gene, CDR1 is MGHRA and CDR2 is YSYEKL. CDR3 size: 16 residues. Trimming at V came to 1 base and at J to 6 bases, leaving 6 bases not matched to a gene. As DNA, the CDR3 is TGCGCCAGCAGCCAAGCGCTAGCGGGGGGGCCGCAGACCCAGTACTTC. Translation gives CASSQALAGGPQTQYF.

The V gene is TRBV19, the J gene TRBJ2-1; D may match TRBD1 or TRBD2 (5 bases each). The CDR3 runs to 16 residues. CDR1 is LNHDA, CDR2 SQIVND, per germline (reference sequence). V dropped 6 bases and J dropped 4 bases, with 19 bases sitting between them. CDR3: CASSDWGLRVYNEQFF. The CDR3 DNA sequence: TGTGCCAGTAGCGACTGGGGGTTGAGGGTATACAATGAGCAGTTCTTC.

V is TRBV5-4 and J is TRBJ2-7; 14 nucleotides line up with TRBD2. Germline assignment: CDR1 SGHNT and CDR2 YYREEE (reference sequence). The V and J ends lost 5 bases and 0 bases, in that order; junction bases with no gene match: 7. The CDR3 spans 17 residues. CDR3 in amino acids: CASSIGLAGGHSYEQYF. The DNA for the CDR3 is TGTGCCAGCAGTATAGGACTAGCGGGGGGCCACTCCTACGAGCAGTACTTC.

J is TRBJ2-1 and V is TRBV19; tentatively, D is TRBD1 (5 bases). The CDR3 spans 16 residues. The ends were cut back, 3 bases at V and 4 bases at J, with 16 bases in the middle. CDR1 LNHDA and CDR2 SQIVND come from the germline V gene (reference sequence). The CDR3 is CASSILGQEKYNEQFF. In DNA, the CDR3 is TGTGCCAGTAGTATTCTGGGGCAGGAAAAGTACAATGAGCAGTTCTTC. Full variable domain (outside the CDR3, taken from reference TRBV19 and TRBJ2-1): DGGITQSPKYLFRKEGQNVTLSCEQNLNHDAMYWYRQDPGQGLRLIYYSQIVNDFQKGDIAEGYSVSREKKESFPLTVTSAQKNPTAFYLCASSILGQEKYNEQFFGPGTRLTVL.

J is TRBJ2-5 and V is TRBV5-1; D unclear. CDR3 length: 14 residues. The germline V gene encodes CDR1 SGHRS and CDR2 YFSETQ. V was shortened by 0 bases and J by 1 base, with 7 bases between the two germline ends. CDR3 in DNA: TGCGCCAGCAGCTTGGGACTGATCCAAGAGACCCAGTACTTC. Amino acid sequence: CASSLGLIQETQYF.

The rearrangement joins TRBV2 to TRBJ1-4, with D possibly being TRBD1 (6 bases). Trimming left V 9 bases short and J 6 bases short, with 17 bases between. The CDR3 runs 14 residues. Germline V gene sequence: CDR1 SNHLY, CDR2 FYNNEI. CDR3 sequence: CASTAGGADEKLFF. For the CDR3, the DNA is TGTGCCAGTACCGCGGGGGGGGCGGATGAAAAACTGTTTTTT.

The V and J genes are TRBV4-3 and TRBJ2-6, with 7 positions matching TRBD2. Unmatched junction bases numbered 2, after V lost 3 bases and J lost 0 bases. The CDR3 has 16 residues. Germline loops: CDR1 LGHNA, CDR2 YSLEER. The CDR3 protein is CASSQLAGSGANVLTF. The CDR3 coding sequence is TGCGCCAGCAGCCAGTTAGCGGGCTCTGGGGCCAACGTCCTGACTTTC.

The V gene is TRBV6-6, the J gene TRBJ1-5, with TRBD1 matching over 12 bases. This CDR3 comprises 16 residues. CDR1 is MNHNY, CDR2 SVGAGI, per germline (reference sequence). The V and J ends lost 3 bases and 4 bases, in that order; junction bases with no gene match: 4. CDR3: CASSYGTGGFNQPQHF. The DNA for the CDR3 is TGTGCCAGCAGTTATGGGACAGGGGGCTTTAATCAGCCCCAGCATTTT.

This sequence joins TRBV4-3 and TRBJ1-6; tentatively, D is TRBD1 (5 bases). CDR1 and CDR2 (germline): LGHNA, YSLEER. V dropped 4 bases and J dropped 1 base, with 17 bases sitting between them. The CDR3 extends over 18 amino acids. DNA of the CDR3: TGCGCCAGCAGCCCCCGACGGGGGGGGGTGTCCTATAATTCACCCCTCCACTTT. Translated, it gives CASSPRRGGVSYNSPLHF.

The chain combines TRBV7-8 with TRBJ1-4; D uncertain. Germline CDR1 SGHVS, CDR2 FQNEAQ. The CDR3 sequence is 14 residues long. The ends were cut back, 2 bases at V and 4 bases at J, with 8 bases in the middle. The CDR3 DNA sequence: TGTGCCAGCAGCTTATTTTCGGGTAATGAAAAACTGTTTTTT. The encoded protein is CASSLFSGNEKLFF.

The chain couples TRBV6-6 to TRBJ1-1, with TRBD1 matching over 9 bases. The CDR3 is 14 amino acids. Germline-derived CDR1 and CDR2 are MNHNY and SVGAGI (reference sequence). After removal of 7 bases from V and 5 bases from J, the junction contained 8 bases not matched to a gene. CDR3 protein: CASTQTGGGTEAFF. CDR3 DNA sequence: TGTGCCAGCACCCAAACAGGGGGCGGGACTGAAGCTTTCTTT.

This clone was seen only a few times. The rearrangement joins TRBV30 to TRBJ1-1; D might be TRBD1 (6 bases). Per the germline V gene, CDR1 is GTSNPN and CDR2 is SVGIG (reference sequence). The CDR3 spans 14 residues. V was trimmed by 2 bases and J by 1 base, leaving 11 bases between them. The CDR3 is CAWSSQGGNTEAFF. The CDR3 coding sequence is TGTGCCTGGAGTTCACAGGGTGGGAACACTGAAGCTTTCTTT.

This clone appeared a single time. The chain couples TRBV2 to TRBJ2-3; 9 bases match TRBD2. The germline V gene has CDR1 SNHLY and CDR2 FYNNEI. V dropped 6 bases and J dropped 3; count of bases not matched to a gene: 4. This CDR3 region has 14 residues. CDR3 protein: CASRRGGATDTQYF. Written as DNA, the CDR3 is TGTGCCAGCAGGCGGGGGGGTGCGACAGATACGCAGTATTTT.

CDR3 protein: CASSLVSENTEAFF. The CDR3 DNA reads TGTGCCAGCAGCTTAGTATCAGAGAACACTGAAGCTTTCTTT. The chain recombines TRBV11-3 with TRBJ1-1, with no clear D. The germline CDR1 and CDR2 sequences are SGHNT and YENEEA. Trimming pared 1 base from V and 1 base from J, leaving 7 bases between. The CDR3 loop spans 14 amino acids.

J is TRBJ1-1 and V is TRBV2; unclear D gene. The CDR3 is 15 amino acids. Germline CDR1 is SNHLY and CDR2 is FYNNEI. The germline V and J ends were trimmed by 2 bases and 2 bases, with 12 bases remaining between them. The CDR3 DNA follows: TGTGCCAGCAGTGAATACAGCTTAATAAACACTGAAGCTTTCTTT. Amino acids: CASSEYSLINTEAFF.

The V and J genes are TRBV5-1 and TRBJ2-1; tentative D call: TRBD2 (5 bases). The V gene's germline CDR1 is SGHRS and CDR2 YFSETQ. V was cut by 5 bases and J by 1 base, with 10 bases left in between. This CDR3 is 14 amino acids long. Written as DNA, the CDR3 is TGCGCCAGCAGTTTCGGGGTTTCCTACAATGAGCAGTTCTTC. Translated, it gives CASSFGVSYNEQFF.

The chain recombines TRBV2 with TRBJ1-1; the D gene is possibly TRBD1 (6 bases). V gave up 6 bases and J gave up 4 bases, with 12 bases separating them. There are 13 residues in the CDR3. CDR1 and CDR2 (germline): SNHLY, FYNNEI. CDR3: CASRWTDGTEAFF. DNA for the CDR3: TGTGCCAGCAGGTGGACAGACGGCACTGAAGCTTTCTTT. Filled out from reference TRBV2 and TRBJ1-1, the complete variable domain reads EPEVTQTPSHQVTQMGQEVILRCVPISNHLYFYWYRQILGQKVEFLVSFYNNEISEKSEIFDDQFSVERPDGSNFTLKIRSTKLEDSAMYFCASRWTDGTEAFFGQGTRLTVV.

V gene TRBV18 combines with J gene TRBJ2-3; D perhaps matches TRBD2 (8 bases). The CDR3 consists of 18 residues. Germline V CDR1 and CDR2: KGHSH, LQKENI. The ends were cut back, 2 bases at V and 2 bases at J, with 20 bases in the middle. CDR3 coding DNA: TGTGCCAGCTCACCAGTAGGGGACAGCGGGGGTTTCACAGATACGCAGTATTTT. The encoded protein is CASSPVGDSGGFTDTQYF.

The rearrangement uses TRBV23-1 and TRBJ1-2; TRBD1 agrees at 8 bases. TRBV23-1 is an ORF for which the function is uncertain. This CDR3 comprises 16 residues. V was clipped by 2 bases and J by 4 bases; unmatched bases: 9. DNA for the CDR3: TGCGCCAGCAGTCAACAGGGGGCAGCCTCAAGCTATGGCTACACCTTC. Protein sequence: CASSQQGAASSYGYTF.

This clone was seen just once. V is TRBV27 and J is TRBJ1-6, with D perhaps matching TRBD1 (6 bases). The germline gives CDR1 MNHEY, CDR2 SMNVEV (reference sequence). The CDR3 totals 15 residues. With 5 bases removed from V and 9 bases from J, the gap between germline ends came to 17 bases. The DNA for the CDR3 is TGTGCCAGCAGTCCCGCGGGGGGCGGGGTTTCACCCCTCCACTTT. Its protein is CASSPAGGGVSPLHF.